A single sample is the source of the 8 T cell receptor beta chains below, sequenced in a study of OX40 agonist ivuxolimab in advanced cancers. Method: immunoSEQ multiplex PCR; TCRdb's copy keeps in-frame clones and lacks some. The data contain under 50,000 clones, about 90% of them seen just once; the ten biggest clones take up 6.5% to 9%. Sequencing used CD4+ or CD8+ T cells sorted from blood, obtained in a trial of the OX40 agonist ivuxolimab. The receptors were gathered from an adult with an advanced solid tumor such as melanoma, head and neck, liver or kidney cancer.

This chain uses TRBV5-1 with TRBJ2-4; D is perhaps TRBD2 (5 bases). The length of the CDR3 is 14 residues. V lost 7 bases and J 4 bases, leaving 15 bases between the germline ends. Germline assignment: CDR1 SGHRS and CDR2 YFSETQ. DNA of the CDR3: TGCGCCAGCGGGCCGGGGATTGAGAAAAACATTCAGTACTTC. It codes for CASGPGIEKNIQYF.

The V and J genes are TRBV5-6 and TRBJ2-1; a weak D match, TRBD2 (6 bases). This CDR3 region has 13 residues. Germline lookup yields CDR1 SGHDT and CDR2 YYEEEE. Trimming removed 0 bases at V and 13 bases at J, with 14 bases between. The CDR3 bases are TGTGCCAGCAGCTTGGGCCGGGAGATATATCAGTTCTTC. This sequence encodes CASSLGREIYQFF.

The gene calls are TRBV28 and TRBJ2-3, with D perhaps being TRBD1 or TRBD2 (6 bases each). This CDR3 region has 15 residues. Trimming took off 2 bases at V and 7 bases at J, with 16 bases between the two ends. From germline, CDR1 is MDHEN and CDR2 SYDVKM. The CDR3 reads CASSLAGQGSYTQYF. The CDR3 region has the DNA TGTGCCAGCAGTTTAGCGGGGCAGGGGTCATATACGCAGTATTTT.

A word on this clone: The sample has other DNA sequences that encode this CDR3 too. The CDR3 bases are TGCGCCAGCAGGCCGGGGCAGGGGGCGAACACTGAAGCTTTCTTT. Translating gives CASRPGQGANTEAFF. This chain uses TRBV4-1 with TRBJ1-1, with 8 nucleotides matching TRBD1. Germline CDR1 is MGHRA and CDR2 is YSYEKL. V lost 6 bases, J lost 1 base, and 7 bases stayed unmatched. This CDR3 is built from 15 residues.

The V gene is TRBV18, the J gene TRBJ2-7; tentative D call: TRBD1 (8 bases). The CDR3 loop spans 13 amino acids. Germline CDR1 is KGHSH and CDR2 is LQKENI. Deletions cut 4 bases from V and 7 bases from J, with 14 bases between. CDR3 nucleotides: TGTGCCAGCTCACTGAACAGGGGGGGAGAGCAGTACTTC. This sequence encodes CASSLNRGGEQYF.

V gene TRBV7-7 combines with J gene TRBJ2-2; D perhaps matches TRBD2 (5 bases). Looked up from germline, CDR1 is SSHAT and CDR2 is FNYEAQ (reference sequence). This CDR3 comprises 13 residues. Deletions cut 9 bases from V and 1 base from J, with 9 bases between. CDR3: CASRAGNTGELFF. The CDR3 nucleotides read TGTGCCAGTCGCGCGGGGAACACCGGGGAGCTGTTTTTT. The variable domain in full, completed from reference TRBV7-7 and TRBJ2-2, reads GAGVSQSPRYKVTKRGQDVTLRCDPISSHATLYWYQQALGQGPEFLTYFNYEAQPDKSGLPSDRFSAERPEGSISTLTIQRTEQRDSAMYRCASRAGNTGELFFGEGSRLTVL.

The CDR3 loop is CASSLTSGSNEQFF. CDR3 DNA: TGCGCCAGCAGCTTGACTAGCGGGTCAAATGAGCAGTTCTTC. The V call is TRBV5-1, the J call TRBJ2-1, with TRBD2 identical over 9 bases. Looked up from germline, CDR1 is SGHRS and CDR2 is YFSETQ. CDR3 size: 14 residues. V lost 1 base and J lost 7; bases outside the gene matches: 3. Combining the CDR3 with reference TRBV5-1 and TRBJ2-1 gives the whole variable domain KAGVTQTPRYLIKTRGQQVTLSCSPISGHRSVSWYQQTPGQGLQFLFEYFSETQRNKGNFPGRFSGRQFSNSRSEMNVSTLELGDSALYLCASSLTSGSNEQFFGPGTRLTVL.

This clone was recorded once. The J gene is TRBJ1-1, the V gene TRBV18, with 7 bases matching TRBD1. CDR3 length: 15 residues. Germline loops: CDR1 KGHSH, CDR2 LQKENI. The V and J ends lost 3 bases and 1 base, in that order; junction bases with no gene match: 5. The DNA of the CDR3 is TGTGCCAGCTCACCCTCGACAGGGAGGAACACTGAAGCTTTCTTT. Translation: CASSPSTGRNTEAFF.